These 22 T cell receptor beta chains came from one sample sequenced in a study of blood T cells in healthy people across ages. A second PCR, run for about 7 to 11 cycles, used a sample-barcoded 5' primer plus a J-beta primer mix. TCRdb independently ran MiXCR on the 5' RACE reads; one entry per CDR3 protein. The sample has about 1.8 million distinct CDR3 sequences, roughly 52% seen once. Input material: blood. All receptors come from a woman in her thirties or forties in good health.

V is TRBV10-3 and J is TRBJ1-2, with D perhaps TRBD1 (6 bases). In germline, CDR1 is ENHRY, CDR2 SYGVKD. The CDR3 runs to 16 residues. Trimming took 10 bases from V and 4 from J, leaving 25 bases between them. Here the CDR3 reads CATRPGQPGDGYGYTF. In DNA form, the CDR3 reads TGTGCCACCCGCCCAGGACAACCAGGGGACGGCTATGGCTACACCTTC.

The chain joins TRBV13 to TRBJ1-2; no reliable D call. Germline CDR1 is PRHDT and CDR2 is FYEKMQ (reference sequence). This CDR3 spans 16 amino acids. The V end lost 3 bases, the J end lost 7 bases, and 21 bases lay between the germline ends. The CDR3, as DNA: TGTGCCAGCAGCTTTGGTAGAGGGTCGGGGTTTGGTGGCTACACCTTC. Its translation is CASSFGRGSGFGGYTF.

The gene calls are TRBV7-9 and TRBJ2-1; perhaps TRBD2 as D (6 bases). The CDR3 totals 15 residues. The ends were cut back, 6 bases at V and 4 bases at J, with 16 bases in the middle. The germline gives CDR1 SEHNR, CDR2 FQNEAQ (reference sequence). Here the CDR3 reads CASSPRDGGYNEQFF. In nucleotides, the CDR3 is TGTGCCAGCAGTCCCCGGGACGGAGGGTACAATGAGCAGTTCTTC.

This clonotype was recorded a few times. The V call is TRBV5-6, the J call TRBJ1-2; the D gene is possibly TRBD1 (6 bases). Germline CDR1 SGHDT, CDR2 YYEEEE. The CDR3 is 15 residues long. Deletions cut 4 bases from V and 5 bases from J, with 18 bases between. CDR3 residues: CASSEQGQPLYGYTF. The CDR3 region has the DNA TGTGCCAGCAGCGAACAGGGTCAGCCTCTATATGGCTACACCTTC.

This clonotype was seen more than once but under ten times. The V call is TRBV7-2, the J call TRBJ1-2; 9 bases align to TRBD1. Germline CDR1 SGHTA, CDR2 FQGNSA. J gave up 8 bases and V 2 bases, and 6 bases lay outside the gene matches. The CDR3 contains 14 residues. The CDR3 sequence: CASSLQTGGTGYTF. The CDR3 nucleotides are TGTGCCAGCAGCTTACAAACAGGGGGCACAGGCTACACCTTC.

Points on this clonotype: A read error may account for a junction end that differs from germline. The V and J genes are TRBV2 and TRBJ1-2; no definite D call. Germline-derived CDR1 and CDR2 are SNHLY and FYNNEI. There are 11 residues in the CDR3. The CDR3 nucleotides are TGCGCCACCAAGGGTAACTATGGCTACACCTTC. It translates to CATKGNYGYTF.

The rearrangement joins TRBV9 to TRBJ1-2; 9 nucleotides agree with TRBD1. Unmatched junction bases numbered 9, after V lost 0 bases and J lost 3 bases. CDR3 length equals 17 residues. Germline-derived CDR1 and CDR2 are SGDLS and YYNGEE. This CDR3 reads CASSVDPGTGLYYGYTF. CDR3 coding DNA: TGTGCCAGCAGCGTAGACCCCGGGACAGGGCTTTACTATGGCTACACCTTC.

Worth noting for this clonotype: At one of its ends the junction is not consistent with the germline gene, which may arise from a read error. This sequence joins TRBV7-9 and TRBJ2-1, with D perhaps TRBD2 (5 bases). Germline CDR1 is SEHNR and CDR2 is FQNEAQ (reference sequence). This CDR3 has 15 residues. CDR3 nucleotides: TGTGCCAGCAGCTCCTCCGCCGGGGTCTACAATGAGCGGTTCTTC. The encoded protein is CASSSSAGVYNERFF.

Turning to this clonotype: A junction boundary mismatches the germline segment, possibly from a read error. The chain couples TRBV28 to TRBJ1-5; D might be TRBD1 (5 bases). The CDR3 is 14 residues long. Germline V gives CDR1 MDHEN, CDR2 SYDVKM. In nucleotides, the CDR3 is TGTGCCAGCAGTTTTAGAGGGGTCAATAAGCCCCAGCATTTT. Translating it yields CASSFRGVNKPQHF.

Remarks on this clonotype: One end of the junction is discordant with germline, which a read error may explain. The chain carries TRBV6-5 and TRBJ2-5; no clear D gene. From germline, CDR1 is MNHEY and CDR2 SVGAGI. The CDR3 totals 15 residues. CDR3 protein: CAGSYSIIAVETQYF. CDR3 sequence (DNA): TGTGCCGGCAGTTACTCGATCATAGCTGTGGAGACCCAGTACTTC.

The rearrangement uses TRBV18 and TRBJ1-5; unclear D gene. V lost 4 bases and J 0 bases, leaving 10 bases between the germline ends. Per germline, CDR1 KGHSH and CDR2 LQKENI. CDR3 length: 15 amino acids. The CDR3 sequence is CASSHRGYSNQPQHF. The CDR3 DNA sequence: TGTGCCAGCTCACACCGGGGTTATAGCAATCAGCCCCAGCATTTT.

The gene calls are TRBV9 and TRBJ1-2; the D is unclear. The V end lost 10 bases, the J end lost 3 bases, and 19 bases lay between the germline ends. Germline CDR1 reads SGDLS; CDR2 reads YYNGEE. There are 14 residues in the CDR3. The CDR3 sequence: CARSVEPGYYGYTF. The CDR3, as DNA: TGTGCCCGTAGCGTAGAGCCGGGCTACTATGGCTACACCTTC.

This chain links TRBV4-2 with TRBJ1-2, with 8 nucleotides matching TRBD1. There are 13 residues in the CDR3. Trimming at V came to 2 bases and at J to 6 bases, leaving 2 bases not matched to a gene. The V gene's germline CDR1 is LGHNA and CDR2 YNFKEQ. The CDR3 reads CASSQPTGDGYTF. DNA for the CDR3: TGTGCCAGCAGCCAACCGACAGGGGATGGCTACACCTTC.

This clonotype was seen a handful of times. The chain links TRBV11-2 to TRBJ2-5; no firm D call. Looked up from germline, CDR1 is SGHAT and CDR2 is FQNNGV. CDR3 length: 17 residues. Trimming removed 0 bases at V and 4 bases at J, with 18 bases between. CDR3 nucleotide sequence: TGTGCCAGCAGCTTAGATCCATCCCGAAGGTCAGGAGAGACCCAGTACTTC. This codes for CASSLDPSRRSGETQYF.

This rearrangement joins TRBV28 to TRBJ2-5, with D uncertain. In germline, CDR1 is MDHEN, CDR2 SYDVKM. This CDR3 is 18 amino acids long. The germline V and J ends were trimmed by 5 bases and 1 base, with 23 bases remaining between them. The CDR3 DNA reads TGTGCCAGCAGTACAATAAGAGCAGGCCGACACTTCCAAGAGACCCAGTACTTC. Translated, it gives CASSTIRAGRHFQETQYF.

The chain carries TRBV5-1 and TRBJ2-3, with D tentatively TRBD2 (5 bases). The germline V and J ends were trimmed by 4 bases and 0 bases, with 12 bases remaining between them. Germline values: CDR1 SGHRS, CDR2 YFSETQ. The CDR3 loop spans 15 amino acids. The CDR3 DNA follows: TGCGCCAGCAGCCGAATAGGAGGTAGCACAGATACGCAGTATTTT. This codes for CASSRIGGSTDTQYF.

This chain uses TRBV4-1 with TRBJ2-3; D unresolved. V dropped 5 bases and J dropped 3 bases, with 21 bases sitting between them. This CDR3 comprises 17 residues. CDR1 is MGHRA, CDR2 YSYEKL, per germline. CDR3 coding DNA: TGCGCCAGCAGCTGGCGGTTGGCGCCCCAAGGGACAGATACGCAGTATTTT. Translated: CASSWRLAPQGTDTQYF.

Only a few counts were recorded for this clonotype. J is TRBJ2-3 and V is TRBV5-1; 12 bases map to TRBD2. Trimming removed 9 bases from V and 6 bases from J; junction bases left unmatched: 8. This CDR3 is built from 14 residues. The germline V gene has CDR1 SGHRS and CDR2 YFSETQ. CDR3 loop: CATGGGLAGDTQYF. Here the CDR3 DNA reads TGCGCCACCGGAGGAGGACTAGCGGGGGATACGCAGTATTTT. Filled out from reference TRBV5-1 and TRBJ2-3, the complete variable domain reads KAGVTQTPRYLIKTRGQQVTLSCSPISGHRSVSWYQQTPGQGLQFLFEYFSETQRNKGNFPGRFSGRQFSNSRSEMNVSTLELGDSALYLCATGGGLAGDTQYFGPGTRLTVL.

This clonotype showed up just a few times. The chain employs TRBV4-1 and TRBJ2-5; no definite D call. The CDR3 loop spans 15 amino acids. Trimming left V 0 bases short and J 5 bases short, with 13 bases between. Germline-derived CDR1 and CDR2 are MGHRA and YSYEKL. CDR3 coding DNA: TGCGCCAGCAGCCAAGATCCCCGCAGTAGGGAGACCCAGTACTTC. Translation gives CASSQDPRSRETQYF.

V and J are TRBV5-1 and TRBJ2-7; D is unresolved. The J call could be wrong; TRBJ2-5 is a better fit for the DNA end. The CDR3 covers 13 residues. The germline CDR1 and CDR2 sequences are SGHRS and YFSETQ. As DNA, the CDR3 is TGCGCCAGCAGCTTTACTGGGTTCTGGACCCAGTACTTC. Residues: CASSFTGFWTQYF.

The V call is TRBV21-1, the J call TRBJ1-2; the D call in the table, TRBD1, was not verified against the DNA. TRBV21-1 has pseudogene status. The CDR3 length is 16 residues. Written as DNA, the CDR3 is TGTGCCAGCAGCAAAGACCCTCCGGTCCTGGGCTATGGCTACACCTTC. Residues: CASSKDPPVLGYGYTF.

This clonotype was observed a few times. The genes are TRBV24-1 and TRBJ2-5; D gene unclear. The DNA end favors TRBJ2-7, so the J call may be wrong. CDR1 is KGHDR, CDR2 SFDVKD, per germline. The CDR3 is 14 amino acids. The CDR3, as DNA: TGTGCCACCAGTGTGGACGCTTTCCCCTACGAGCAGTACTTC. Translating it yields CATSVDAFPYEQYF.